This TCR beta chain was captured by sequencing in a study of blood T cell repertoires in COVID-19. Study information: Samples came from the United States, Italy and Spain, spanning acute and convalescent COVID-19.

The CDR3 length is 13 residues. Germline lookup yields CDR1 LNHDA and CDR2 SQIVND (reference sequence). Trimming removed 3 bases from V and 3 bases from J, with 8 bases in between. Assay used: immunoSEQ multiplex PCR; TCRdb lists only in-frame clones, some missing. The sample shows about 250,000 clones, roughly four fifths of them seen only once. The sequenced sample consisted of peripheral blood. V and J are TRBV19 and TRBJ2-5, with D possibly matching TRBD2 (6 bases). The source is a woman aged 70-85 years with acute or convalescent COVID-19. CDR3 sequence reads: CASSIRTKETQYF. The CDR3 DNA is TGTGCCAGTAGTATTCGGACTAAAGAGACCCAGTACTTC.